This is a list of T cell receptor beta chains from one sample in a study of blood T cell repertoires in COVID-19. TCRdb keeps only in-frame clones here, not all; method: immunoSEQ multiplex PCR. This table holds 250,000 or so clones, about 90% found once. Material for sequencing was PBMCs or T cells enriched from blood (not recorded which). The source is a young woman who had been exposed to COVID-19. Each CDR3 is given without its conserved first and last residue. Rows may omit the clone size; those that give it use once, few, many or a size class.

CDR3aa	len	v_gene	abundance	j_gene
ASSTFSIERPGYNEQF	16	TRBV19	.	TRBJ2-1
ASSLSTGGNYGYT	13	TRBV27	once	TRBJ1-2
ASSRDQGSNQPQH	13	TRBV28	.	TRBJ1-5
ASSQNSIQGNQPQH	14	TRBV4-1	.	TRBJ1-5
SVESAVGLFNYGYT	14	TRBV29-1	.	TRBJ1-2
ASRPQVTVGEQY	12	TRBV10-1	.	TRBJ2-7
ASSVASQANYGYT	13	TRBV9	.	TRBJ1-2
ASSQYRDTNEKLF	13	TRBV4-1	.	TRBJ1-4
AWSVRRDTEAF	11	TRBV30	.	TRBJ1-1
SGGGGVYEQY	10	TRBV29-1	.	TRBJ2-7
ASSSGSNEQF	10	TRBV27	.	TRBJ2-1
ASSFLGGRDQPQH	13	TRBV7-6	.	TRBJ1-5
ASSYGEHNSPLH	12	TRBV6-5	.	TRBJ1-6
ASGLVPWDRIYEQY	14	TRBV12-5	.	TRBJ2-7
ASSLGQTTNEKLF	13	TRBV7-9	.	TRBJ1-4
ASSPPGTALYEQY	13	TRBV7-2	.	TRBJ2-7
ASSHGQGGFNEQF	13	TRBV27	.	TRBJ2-1
ASRSGGLNTGELF	13	TRBV2	few	TRBJ2-2
ASSPSLGRDTEAF	13	TRBV18	.	TRBJ1-1
ASSPPLGGSGYT	12	TRBV5-6	.	TRBJ1-2
AISQDRGRYGYT	12	TRBV10-3	.	TRBJ1-2
ASSHRDSSTQY	11	TRBV3-1/TRBV3-2	.	TRBJ2-3
ASSSTAERLYPDTQY	15	TRBV13	.	TRBJ2-3
ASSKTGTEQY	10	TRBV5-6	.	TRBJ2-7
ASSDRVENTEAF	12	TRBV28	.	TRBJ1-1
ASSFFSTGRHSPLH	14	TRBV27	.	TRBJ1-6
ASSNEIQQGARIGELF	16	TRBV2	.	TRBJ2-2
ASSKGQGTGASEAF	14	TRBV21-1	.	TRBJ1-1
ASSLVGSEANEQF	13	TRBV11-2	.	TRBJ2-1
ASTPRASLNSPLH	13	TRBV2	once	TRBJ1-6
ASSQDRGSPGAF	12	TRBV5-4	.	TRBJ1-1
ASSLSGEGLHNEQF	14	TRBV27	.	TRBJ2-1
AISDGTANTEAF	12	TRBV10-3	.	TRBJ1-1
ASSGGQYSNQPQH	13	TRBV19	few	TRBJ1-5
ASSFKPTTGRTNTGELF	17	TRBV27	few	TRBJ2-2
ASSERTSGRTSYEQF	15	TRBV10-2	.	TRBJ2-1
ASSVSALNTGELF	13	TRBV9	.	TRBJ2-2
ASSTGTEAF	9	TRBV28	.	TRBJ1-1
ATSRDPAGYRSYEQY	15	TRBV15	.	TRBJ2-7
AWSVLGWTSDYEQY	14	TRBV30	.	TRBJ2-7
ASSPPSVNTGELF	13	TRBV9	.	TRBJ2-2
ASSEPTAVSGNTIY	14	TRBV2	.	TRBJ1-3
ASGPQGSETQY	11	TRBV2	once	TRBJ2-5
ASSQGAGGFNEQF	13	TRBV3-1/TRBV3-2	.	TRBJ2-1
ATSEFDRSSYNEQF	14	TRBV24-1	.	TRBJ2-1
AISEDGRSYEQY	12	TRBV10-3	once	TRBJ2-7
ASLPRDRRSSYNEQF	15	TRBV11-2	.	TRBJ2-1
SASRLGGIGTQY	12	TRBV20-1	.	TRBJ2-3